These T cell receptor beta chains were read from a single sample in a study of graft-versus-host responses after intestinal transplantation. Which antigens these TCRs recognize remains unknown. Libraries were prepared by immunoSEQ multiplex PCR; TCRdb keeps only in-frame clonotypes and omits some of them. Among tens of thousands of clones listed, over 75% were seen once. The source material was unstimulated CD8+ T cells sorted from spleen or lymph node cells, sampled before intestinal transplant. The receptor set was obtained from a human donor who received an intestinal transplant. Both conserved end residues are part of each CDR3. The D gene is left open where the match is weak. Rows give clone size only sometimes, using once, few, many, or a class for an expanded clone.

len	v_gene	d_gene	abundance	j_gene	CDR3nt	CDR3aa
13	TRBV7-9	-	-	TRBJ1-2	TGTGCCAGCAGCTTCAGGGAAGACTATGGCTACACCTTC	CASSFREDYGYTF
15	TRBV15	-	-	TRBJ1-5	TGTGCCACCAGTTTCCGTGACAGCCTCAATCAGCCCCAGCATTTT	CATSFRDSLNQPQHF
14	TRBV6-1	-	-	TRBJ2-7	TGTGCCAGCATCAGCGGACTCGACTCCTACGAGCAGTACTTC	CASISGLDSYEQYF
17	TRBV21-1	-	-	TRBJ2-1	TGTGCCAGCAGCAAATTTCACTTCTGCGGCCCCTACAATGAGCAGTTCTTC	CASSKFHFCGPYNEQFF
15	TRBV27	-	-	TRBJ2-1	TGTGCCAGCAGTTTAAATCCCAGCTCCTACAATGAGCAGTTCTTC	CASSLNPSSYNEQFF
18	TRBV5-1	TRBD1	-	TRBJ2-5	TGCGCCAGCAGCTTGGTTGGACTCTGGACAGGGAGGCAAGAGACCCAGTACTTC	CASSLVGLWTGRQETQYF
12	TRBV29-1	-	-	TRBJ2-1	TGCAGCGTTGAAGACAGGTACGATGAGCAGTTCTTC	CSVEDRYDEQFF
15	TRBV5-8	TRBD1	once	TRBJ2-7	TGTGCCAGCAGCCCGTACAGGGGTTTTTTGTACGAGCAGTACTTC	CASSPYRGFLYEQYF
15	TRBV6-5	TRBD1	-	TRBJ2-1	TGTGCCAGCAGATGGCCAATACAGGGGGTGGATGAGCAGTTCTTC	CASRWPIQGVDEQFF
14	TRBV25-1	TRBD1	-	TRBJ1-2	TGTGCCAGCAGTGAAGGGACAGGGGTATATGGCTACACCTTC	CASSEGTGVYGYTF
9	TRBV20-1	-	-	TRBJ1-2	TGCAGTGCTCCAAATGGCTACACCTTC	CSAPNGYTF
15	TRBV7-9	TRBD1	-	TRBJ2-1	TGTGCCAGCAGCCAAGGACAGGGGGCTTACAATGAGCAGTTCTTC	CASSQGQGAYNEQFF
15	TRBV4-1	-	-	TRBJ2-7	TGCGCCAGCAGCCAAGATCGCCGGGAGTCCTACGAGCAGTACTTC	CASSQDRRESYEQYF
14	TRBV19	-	-	TRBJ2-7	TGTGCCAGTAGTATCCAGGGGGGACCCTACGAGCAGTACTTC	CASSIQGGPYEQYF
16	TRBV28	TRBD1	-	TRBJ2-3	TGTGCCAGCAGACCGGGACAGGGGGCGCGGACAGATACGCAGTATTTT	CASRPGQGARTDTQYF
13	TRBV28	TRBD1	-	TRBJ2-7	TGTGCCACTGCCAGGGACAGTCCCTACGAGCAGTACTTC	CATARDSPYEQYF
14	TRBV4-1	-	-	TRBJ2-7	TGCGCCAGCAGCCAACCCGGGAGCACCTACGAGCAGTACTTC	CASSQPGSTYEQYF
15	TRBV7-8	-	-	TRBJ2-3	TGTGCCAGCAGCCCCTGGGAGGGGGGCAGAGATACGCAGTATTTT	CASSPWEGGRDTQYF
13	TRBV30	TRBD1	-	TRBJ1-2	TGTGCCTGGACCCTCGGGACAGGGAATGGCTACACCTTC	CAWTLGTGNGYTF
14	TRBV4-3	-	-	TRBJ2-1	TGCGCCAGCAGCCAAGAGCGCCCCTACAATGAGCAGTTCTTC	CASSQERPYNEQFF
14	TRBV4-1	TRBD1	-	TRBJ2-7	TGCGCCAGCGGATCCAGCCAGGGGGCATACGAGCAGTACTTC	CASGSSQGAYEQYF
14	TRBV6-5	-	-	TRBJ2-7	TGTGCCAGCAGTTACCGTCTACAGACATCCGAGCAGTACTTC	CASSYRLQTSEQYF
14	TRBV27	TRBD1	-	TRBJ2-7	TGTGCCAGCAGTTTTGGGGACAGCTCCTACGAGCAGTACTTC	CASSFGDSSYEQYF
11	TRBV9	-	once	TRBJ1-2	TGTGCCAGCAGCGGGGCCCTGGGCTACACCTTC	CASSGALGYTF
17	TRBV10-2	TRBD1	once	TRBJ2-1	TGCGCCAGCAGTGAGGTCGGACAGGTGAGCTCCTACAATGAGCAGTTCTTC	CASSEVGQVSSYNEQFF
15	TRBV6-1	-	few	TRBJ1-2	TGTGCCAGCAGTGAAGTTCCCTCTAACCACTATGGCTACACCTTC	CASSEVPSNHYGYTF
15	TRBV15	TRBD2	-	TRBJ2-5	TGTGCCACCAGCAGAGGGACTAGTAACCAAGAGACCCAGTACTTC	CATSRGTSNQETQYF
15	TRBV5-5	-	once	TRBJ1-1	TGTGCCAGCAGCTTTGGAGGGGGGGGCCTCACTGAAGCTTTCTTT	CASSFGGGGLTEAFF
14	TRBV11-2	TRBD1	-	TRBJ2-1	TGTGCCAGCAGCTTAGCAGGGGGCTACAATGAGCAGTTCTTC	CASSLAGGYNEQFF
13	TRBV2	-	-	TRBJ2-7	TGTGCCAGCAGCAAGACTATGGCCTACGAGCAGTACTTC	CASSKTMAYEQYF
14	TRBV11-2	TRBD2	-	TRBJ2-5	TGTGCCAGCAGCTTAGATCTAGCGGGAGGGCCTCTGGACTTC	CASSLDLAGGPLDF
15	TRBV5-8	-	-	TRBJ2-3	TGTGCCAGCAGCCTAACGGACAGCCACACAGATACGCAGTATTTT	CASSLTDSHTDTQYF
19	TRBV7-9	TRBD1	once	TRBJ2-7	TGTGCCAGCAGCCAAACCGGGACAGGGGGCCCAAATCCCCCCTACGAGCAGTACTTC	CASSQTGTGGPNPPYEQYF
17	TRBV28	-	once	TRBJ2-5	TGTGCCAGCAGTTTGGGGATTCCGGGGGACCACCAAGAGACCCAGTACTTC	CASSLGIPGDHQETQYF
15	TRBV11-3	TRBD1	-	TRBJ2-7	TGTGCCAGCAGCTTGTGGACAGGGAGCTCCTACGAGCAGTACTTC	CASSLWTGSSYEQYF
15	TRBV7-6	TRBD2	once	TRBJ2-7	TGTGCCAGCAGCTTCGGGACTAGCGGTTCCTACGAGCAGTACTTC	CASSFGTSGSYEQYF
14	TRBV6-1	-	once	TRBJ1-1	TGTGCCAGCAGACTCCTCGGGGAAGCTACTGAAGCTTTCTTT	CASRLLGEATEAFF
18	TRBV12-2	-	-	TRBJ2-1	-	CASRGRPDGVAGGNEQFF
12	TRBV7-9	-	-	TRBJ2-1	TGTGCCAGCAGCCCGGTAGTTGATGAGCAGTTCTTC	CASSPVVDEQFF
13	TRBV7-9	-	-	TRBJ1-1	TGTGCCAGCAGCTTTTCTGGGGCCACTGAAGCTTTCTTT	CASSFSGATEAFF
14	TRBV2	TRBD1	-	TRBJ1-2	TGTGCCAGCAGGGGGACAGTTTCTAACTATGGCTACACCTTC	CASRGTVSNYGYTF
11	TRBV7-6	-	-	TRBJ2-1	TGTGCCAGCGGCCTGAGCGATGAGCAGTTCTTC	CASGLSDEQFF
15	TRBV5-1	-	-	TRBJ2-3	TGCGCCAGCAGCTTGATCTATGCTAGCACAGATACGCAGTATTTT	CASSLIYASTDTQYF
15	TRBV18	-	-	TRBJ2-2	TGTGCCAGCTCACCACAGGGGGATTTAACCGGGGAGCTGTTTTTT	CASSPQGDLTGELFF
15	TRBV5-1	TRBD2	-	TRBJ2-1	TGCGCCAGCAGCTTGGAGCGGGGCTCCTACAATGAGCAGTTCTTC	CASSLERGSYNEQFF
15	TRBV4-3	-	-	TRBJ1-1	TGCGCCAGCAGCCAAGATCGGGTAGGTAACACTGAAGCTTTCTTT	CASSQDRVGNTEAFF
14	TRBV6-6	TRBD1	few	TRBJ1-3	TGTGCCAGCAGCCAGGACAGGGGTGGAAACACCATATATTTT	CASSQDRGGNTIYF